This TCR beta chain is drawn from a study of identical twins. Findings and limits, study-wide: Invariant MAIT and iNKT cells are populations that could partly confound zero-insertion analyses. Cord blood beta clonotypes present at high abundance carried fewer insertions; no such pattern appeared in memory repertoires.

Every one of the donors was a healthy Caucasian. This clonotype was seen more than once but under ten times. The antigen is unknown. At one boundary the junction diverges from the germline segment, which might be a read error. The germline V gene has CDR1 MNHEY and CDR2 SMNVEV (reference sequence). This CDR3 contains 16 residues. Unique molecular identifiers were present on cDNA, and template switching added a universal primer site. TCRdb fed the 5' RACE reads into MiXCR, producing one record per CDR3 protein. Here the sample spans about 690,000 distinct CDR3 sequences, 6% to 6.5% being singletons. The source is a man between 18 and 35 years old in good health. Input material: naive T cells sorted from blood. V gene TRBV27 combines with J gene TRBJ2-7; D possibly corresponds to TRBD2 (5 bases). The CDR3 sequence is CANSELGAVVSYEQYF. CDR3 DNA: TGTGCCAACAGTGAATTAGGAGCGGTCGTCTCCTACGAGCAGTACTTC.